The 6 T cell receptor beta chains presented below share a single source sample, sequenced in a study of molecular identifiers for immune sequencing clone quantification. TCRdb analysed the PCR reads with MiXCR anew, one entry per CDR3 protein. The repertoire includes about 640,000 distinct CDR3 sequences, just under 20% of them detected once, and roughly 0.83% sits in the top ten. What was sequenced was naive CD8+ T cells from blood, with Jurkat cell RNA spiked in. Subset: FACS-sorted CD8+CD4-CCR7+CD45RA+ naive T cells. These receptors originate from a human donor in good health. Some libraries in this study had Jurkat cell RNA spiked in.

A note on this clonotype: With a much larger clone just one base away, this may be a read error. The chain combines TRBV7-2 with TRBJ2-3; 9 bases agree with TRBD2. The CDR3 runs to 15 residues. Germline V gives CDR1 SGHTA, CDR2 FQGNSA. Written as DNA, the CDR3 is TGTGCCAGCAGCCCTAGCGGGATGGGTCCAGATGCGCAGTATTTT. It yields the protein CASSPSGMGPDAQYF. Full variable domain (missing parts from reference TRBV7-2 and TRBJ2-3): GAGVSQSPSNKVTEKGKDVELRCDPISGHTALYWYRQSLGQGLEFLIYFQGNSAPDKSGLPSDRFSAERTGGSVSTLTIQRTQQEDSAVYLCASSPSGMGPDAQYFGPGTRLTVL.

As for this clonotype: Just one base apart from a much larger clone, this may be a read error. The rearrangement links TRBV9 to TRBJ2-2; 7 bases align to TRBD2. The CDR3 runs to 15 residues. Germline V gene lookup returns CDR1 SGDLS and CDR2 YYNGEE. Unmatched junction bases numbered 13, after V lost 7 bases and J lost 7 bases. The CDR3 region has the DNA TGTGCCAGCGCTTCTGGCGGGAGCAGTTTCGGGGAGCTGTTTTTT. As protein: CASASGGSSFGELFF. Together with reference TRBV9 and TRBJ2-2, the CDR3 gives the full variable domain: DSGVTQTPKHLITATGQRVTLRCSPRSGDLSVYWYQQSLDQGLQFLIQYYNGEERAKGNILERFSAQQFPDLHSELNLSSLELGDSALYFCASASGGSSFGELFFGEGSRLTVL.

The chain couples TRBV6-2 or TRBV6-3 to TRBJ2-7; 8 bases line up with TRBD1. V gave up 7 bases and J gave up 1 base; unmatched junction bases: 6. The CDR3 consists of 14 residues. CDR1 MNHEY and CDR2 SVGEGT come from the germline V gene. CDR3 bases: TGTGCCAGCACACACAGGGGGAATTCCTACGAGCAGTACTTC. Translation gives CASTHRGNSYEQYF.

This clonotype was recorded many times. This chain links TRBV19 with TRBJ1-2; D unclear. This CDR3 has 16 amino acids. The V end lost 2 bases, the J end lost 4 bases, and 17 bases lay between the germline ends. Germline CDR1 is LNHDA and CDR2 is SQIVND (reference sequence). The chain's CDR3 is CASSITLWSSAYGYTF. CDR3 nucleotide sequence: TGTGCCAGTAGTATAACCCTGTGGAGCTCCGCCTATGGCTACACCTTC.

The table lists this clonotype with many counts. The chain couples TRBV20-1 to TRBJ2-7; D perhaps matches TRBD2 (6 bases). The CDR3 spans 15 residues. Germline CDR1 is DFQATT and CDR2 is SNEGSKA (reference sequence). V dropped 5 bases and J dropped 2 bases, with 19 bases sitting between them. The CDR3 DNA sequence: TGCAGTGCTTCCCGGCGTTCCGGAGGGGCCTACGAGCAGTACTTC. It encodes CSASRRSGGAYEQYF.

V gene TRBV7-9 combines with J gene TRBJ2-3, with D uncertain. CDR1 is SEHNR, CDR2 FQNEAQ, per germline (reference sequence). The CDR3 runs to 13 residues. Between the trimmed V and J ends, which lost 5 bases and 2 bases, there was a span of 8 bases. CDR3 region: CASSETFTDTQYF. The CDR3 DNA follows: TGTGCCAGCAGCGAAACTTTCACAGATACGCAGTATTTT.